This section outlines one TCR beta chain sequence together with its context. This sample is part of a study of blood T cell repertoires in COVID-19. Study-wide context: Material from acute and convalescent COVID-19 was sourced from the United States, Italy and Spain.

Profiled with immunoSEQ multiplex PCR; TCRdb holds only in-frame clones, not every one. The sample holds 250,000 to 300,000 clones, 82% seen once. With V trimmed by 5 bases and J by 2 bases, 9 bases remained unmatched. CDR1 and CDR2 from the germline V gene are SGDLS and YYNGEE. This CDR3 comprises 16 residues. This clonotype was sampled from a woman aged 18-29 years with acute or convalescent COVID-19. The material sequenced was peripheral blood. The V call is TRBV9, the J call TRBJ2-2, with TRBD2 matching over 7 bases. CDR3 sequence (DNA): TGTGCCAGCAGACGGGGCCTAGCGGCTAACACCGGGGAGCTGTTTTTT. Protein: CASRRGLAANTGELFF.